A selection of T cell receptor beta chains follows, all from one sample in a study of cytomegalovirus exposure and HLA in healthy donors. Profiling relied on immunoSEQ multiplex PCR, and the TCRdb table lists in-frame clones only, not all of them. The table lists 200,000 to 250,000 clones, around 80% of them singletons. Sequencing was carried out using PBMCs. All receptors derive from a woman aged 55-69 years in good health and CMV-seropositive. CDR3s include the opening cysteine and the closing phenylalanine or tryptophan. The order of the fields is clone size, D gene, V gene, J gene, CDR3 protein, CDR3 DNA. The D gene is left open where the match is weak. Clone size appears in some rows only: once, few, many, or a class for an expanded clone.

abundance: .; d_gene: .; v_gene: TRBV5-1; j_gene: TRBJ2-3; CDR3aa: CASSFPGLGTDTQYF; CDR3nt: TGCGCCAGCAGCTTTCCGGGACTGGGCACAGATACGCAGTATTTT
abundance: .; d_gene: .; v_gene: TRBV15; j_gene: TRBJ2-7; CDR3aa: CATSRDLTVAYEQYF; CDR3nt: TGTGCCACCAGCAGAGACCTGACAGTCGCCTACGAGCAGTACTTC
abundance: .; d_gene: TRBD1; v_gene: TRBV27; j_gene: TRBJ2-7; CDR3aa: CASSFSRQGAYEQYF; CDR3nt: TGTGCCAGCAGTTTTTCCCGTCAGGGGGCTTACGAGCAGTACTTC
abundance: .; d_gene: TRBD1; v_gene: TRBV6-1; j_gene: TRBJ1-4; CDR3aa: CASSAGQSANEKLFF; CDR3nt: TGTGCCAGCAGTGCGGGACAGTCGGCTAATGAAAAACTGTTTTTT
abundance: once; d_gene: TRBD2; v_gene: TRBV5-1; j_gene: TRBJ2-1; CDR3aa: CASSLAGPSYNEQFF; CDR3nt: TGCGCCAGCAGCTTAGCGGGACCCTCCTACAATGAGCAGTTCTTC
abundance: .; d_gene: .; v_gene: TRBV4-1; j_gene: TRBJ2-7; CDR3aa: CASSQDTGANEQHF; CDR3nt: TGCGCCAGCAGCCAAGATACGGGAGCTAACGAGCAGCACTTC
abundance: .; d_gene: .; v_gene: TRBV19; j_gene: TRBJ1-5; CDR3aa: CASRPGPSNQPQHF; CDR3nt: TGTGCCAGTAGGCCAGGTCCTAGCAATCAGCCCCAGCATTTT
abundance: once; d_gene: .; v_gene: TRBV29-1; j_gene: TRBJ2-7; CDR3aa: CGGRISGEYEQYF; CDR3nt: TGCGGAGGGCGCATATCGGGGGAATACGAGCAGTACTTC
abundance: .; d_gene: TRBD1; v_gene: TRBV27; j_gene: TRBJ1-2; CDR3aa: CASRKRGLDYGYTF; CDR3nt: TGTGCCAGCAGGAAAAGGGGGCTGGACTATGGCTACACCTTC
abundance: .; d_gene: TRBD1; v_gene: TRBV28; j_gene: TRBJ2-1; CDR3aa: CASRSGTGGYEQFF; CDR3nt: TGTGCCAGCAGGTCCGGGACAGGGGGCTATGAGCAGTTCTTC
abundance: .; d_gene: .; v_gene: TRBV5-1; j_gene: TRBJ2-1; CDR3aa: CASSLAGHPLVNEQFF; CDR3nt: TGCGCCAGCAGCTTGGCGGGACACCCGCTAGTCAATGAGCAGTTCTTC
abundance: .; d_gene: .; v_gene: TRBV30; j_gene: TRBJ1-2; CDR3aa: CAWSVTEDGYTF; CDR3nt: TGTGCCTGGAGTGTAACGGAGGATGGCTACACCTTC
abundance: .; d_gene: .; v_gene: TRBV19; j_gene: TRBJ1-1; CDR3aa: CASSPNPGTMNTEAFF; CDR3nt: TGTGCCAGTAGTCCGAACCCCGGGACAATGAACACTGAAGCTTTCTTT
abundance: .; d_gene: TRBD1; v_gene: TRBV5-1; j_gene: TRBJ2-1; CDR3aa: CASSLGTGAYNEQFF; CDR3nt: TGCGCCAGCAGCTTGGGGACAGGGGCCTACAATGAGCAGTTCTTC
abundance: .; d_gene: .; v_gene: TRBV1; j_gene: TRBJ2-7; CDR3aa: CTSSQYDRGYEQYF; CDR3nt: TGCACCAGCAGCCAATATGACAGGGGCTACGAACAGTACTTC
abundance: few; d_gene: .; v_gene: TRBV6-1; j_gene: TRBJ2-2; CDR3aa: CASPAGTGELFF; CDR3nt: TGTGCCAGCCCAGCAGGGACCGGGGAGCTGTTTTTT
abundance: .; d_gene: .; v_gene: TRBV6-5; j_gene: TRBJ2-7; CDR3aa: CASSQGTSYEQYF; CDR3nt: TGTGCCAGCAGCCAGGGGACCTCCTACGAGCAGTACTTC
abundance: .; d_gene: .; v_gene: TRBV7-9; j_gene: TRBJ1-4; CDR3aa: CASSLAGGTDEKLFF; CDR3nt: TGTGCCAGCAGCTTAGCGGGGGGAACGGATGAAAAACTGTTTTTT
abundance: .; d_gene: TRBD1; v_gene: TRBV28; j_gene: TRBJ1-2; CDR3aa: CASRTTGVGYTF; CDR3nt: TGTGCCAGCAGGACTACAGGGGTTGGCTACACCTTC
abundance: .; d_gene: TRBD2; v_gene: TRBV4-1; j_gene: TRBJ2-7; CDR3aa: CASSQPTSGSYEQYF; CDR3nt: TGCGCCAGCAGCCAGCCGACTAGCGGCTCCTACGAGCAGTACTTC
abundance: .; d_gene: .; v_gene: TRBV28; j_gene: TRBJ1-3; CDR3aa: CASRASHLTGNTIYF; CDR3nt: TGTGCCAGCAGAGCGTCTCACCTCACTGGAAACACCATATATTTT
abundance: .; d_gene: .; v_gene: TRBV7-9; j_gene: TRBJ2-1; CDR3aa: CASSLALYEASYNEQFF; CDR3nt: TGTGCCAGCAGCTTAGCGCTGTATGAGGCCTCCTACAATGAGCAGTTCTTC
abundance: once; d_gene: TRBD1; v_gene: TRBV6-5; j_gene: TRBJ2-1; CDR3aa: CASTPGQGINEQFF; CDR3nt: TGTGCCAGCACCCCGGGACAGGGGATCAATGAGCAGTTCTTC
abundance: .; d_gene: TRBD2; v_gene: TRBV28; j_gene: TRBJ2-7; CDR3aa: CASSLPTSGDGEQYF; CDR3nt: TGTGCCAGCAGTTTACCGACTAGCGGGGATGGGGAGCAGTACTTC
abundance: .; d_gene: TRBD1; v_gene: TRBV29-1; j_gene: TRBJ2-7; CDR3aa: CSVGYRGRSSYEQYF; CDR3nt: TGCAGCGTTGGCTACAGGGGCCGATCTTCTTACGAGCAGTACTTC
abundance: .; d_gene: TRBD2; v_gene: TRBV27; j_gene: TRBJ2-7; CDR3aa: CASSLSPGGGYEQYF; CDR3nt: TGTGCCAGCAGTTTATCGCCCGGGGGGGGCTACGAGCAGTACTTC
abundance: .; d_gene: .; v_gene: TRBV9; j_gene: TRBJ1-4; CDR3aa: CASSVFPKGATNEKLFF; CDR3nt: TGTGCCAGCAGCGTCTTCCCGAAGGGGGCAACTAATGAAAAACTGTTTTTT
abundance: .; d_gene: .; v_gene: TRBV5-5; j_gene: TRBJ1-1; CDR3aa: CASSLTVGRTEAFF; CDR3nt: TGTGCCAGCAGCTTGACAGTGGGTAGAACTGAAGCTTTCTTT
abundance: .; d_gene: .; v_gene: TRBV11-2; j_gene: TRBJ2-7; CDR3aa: CASRPGLAYEQYF; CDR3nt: TGTGCCAGCCGTCCGGGACTCGCCTACGAGCAGTACTTC
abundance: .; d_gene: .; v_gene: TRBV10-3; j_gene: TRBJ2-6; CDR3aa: CAISERTYGANVLTF; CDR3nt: TGTGCCATCAGTGAACGGACATATGGGGCCAACGTCCTGACTTTC
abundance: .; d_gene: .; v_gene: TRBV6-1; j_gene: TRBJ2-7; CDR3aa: CASSGRGVAYEQYF; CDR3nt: TGTGCCAGCAGTGGTCGGGGTGTCGCCTACGAGCAGTACTTC
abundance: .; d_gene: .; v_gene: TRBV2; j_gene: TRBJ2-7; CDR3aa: CASSDNRAGIDEQYF; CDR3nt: TGTGCCAGCAGTGATAACAGGGCAGGGATCGACGAGCAGTACTTC
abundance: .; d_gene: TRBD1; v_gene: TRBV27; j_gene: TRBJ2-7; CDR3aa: CASSPTGQGIHEQYF; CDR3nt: TGTGCCAGCAGTCCAACCGGACAGGGGATCCACGAGCAGTACTTC
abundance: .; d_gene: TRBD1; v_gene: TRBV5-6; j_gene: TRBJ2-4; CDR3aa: CASVTSRQGLTKNIQYF; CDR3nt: TGTGCCAGCGTCACGTCAAGACAGGGCCTTACCAAAAACATTCAGTACTTC
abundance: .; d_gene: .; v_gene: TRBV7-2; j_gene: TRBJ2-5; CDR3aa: CASSLARARETQYF; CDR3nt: TGTGCCAGCAGCTTAGCGCGGGCCCGGGAGACCCAGTACTTC
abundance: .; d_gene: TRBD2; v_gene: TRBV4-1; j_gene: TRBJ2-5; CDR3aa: CASSQEGGVVRQTQYF; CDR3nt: TGCGCCAGCAGCCAAGAGGGAGGGGTAGTGAGGCAGACCCAGTACTTC
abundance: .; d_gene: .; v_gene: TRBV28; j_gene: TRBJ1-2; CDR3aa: CASSLLPGGRGYTF; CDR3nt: TGTGCCAGCAGTTTATTGCCCGGGGGTCGTGGCTACACCTTC
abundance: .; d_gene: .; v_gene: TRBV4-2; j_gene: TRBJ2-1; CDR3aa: CASKRDGDYNEQFF; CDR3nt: TGTGCCAGCAAAAGAGACGGGGACTACAATGAGCAGTTCTTC
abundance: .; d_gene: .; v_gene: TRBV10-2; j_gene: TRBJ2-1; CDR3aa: CASTVTRGRASSRVQAYNEQFF; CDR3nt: TGCGCCAGCACTGTTACCAGGGGAAGGGCCTCTTCGAGGGTCCAAGCTTACAATGAGCAGTTCTTC
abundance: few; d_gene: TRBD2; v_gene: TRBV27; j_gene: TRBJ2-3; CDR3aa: CASSIAGGSTDTQYF; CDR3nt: TGTGCCAGCAGTATAGCGGGAGGGAGCACAGATACGCAGTATTTT
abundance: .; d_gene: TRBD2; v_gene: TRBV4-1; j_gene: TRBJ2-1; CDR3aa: CASSQDPQGGNEQFF; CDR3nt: TGCGCCAGCAGCCAAGATCCCCAGGGAGGGAATGAGCAGTTCTTC
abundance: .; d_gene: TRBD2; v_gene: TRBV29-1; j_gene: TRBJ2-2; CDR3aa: CSVAGLAGGGGELFF; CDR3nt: TGCAGCGTTGCCGGACTAGCGGGAGGCGGGGGGGAGCTGTTTTTT
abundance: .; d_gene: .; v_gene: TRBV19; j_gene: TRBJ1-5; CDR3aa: CASSSPDNQPNQPQHF; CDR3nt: TGTGCCAGTAGTTCCCCGGACAACCAACCCAATCAGCCCCAGCATTTT
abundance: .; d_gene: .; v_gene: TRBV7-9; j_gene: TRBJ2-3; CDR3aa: CASSLAQSSTQYF; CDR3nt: TGTGCCAGCAGCTTAGCGCAGTCGTCTACGCAGTATTTT
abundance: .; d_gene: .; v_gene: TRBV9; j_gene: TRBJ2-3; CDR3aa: CASSVGGQSDTQYF; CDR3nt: TGTGCCAGCAGCGTAGGAGGACAGTCAGATACGCAGTATTTT
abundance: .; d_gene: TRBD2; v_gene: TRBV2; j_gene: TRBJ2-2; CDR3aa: CASGSGSGTGELFF; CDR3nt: TGTGCCAGCGGTAGCGGGAGCGGCACCGGGGAGCTGTTTTTT
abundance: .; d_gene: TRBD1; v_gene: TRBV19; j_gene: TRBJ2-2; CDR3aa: CASGGNRDRGRGELFF; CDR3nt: TGTGCCAGTGGGGGGAACCGGGACAGGGGACGCGGGGAGCTGTTTTTT
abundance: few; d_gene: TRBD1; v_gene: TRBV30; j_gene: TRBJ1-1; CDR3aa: CAWSVRGDRGYTEAFF; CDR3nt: TGTGCCTGGAGTGTACGTGGAGACAGGGGCTACACTGAAGCTTTCTTT
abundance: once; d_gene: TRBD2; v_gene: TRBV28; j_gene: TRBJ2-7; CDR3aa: CASGLRGVISYEQYF; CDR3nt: TGTGCCAGCGGCCTCCGGGGGGTGATTTCCTACGAGCAGTACTTC
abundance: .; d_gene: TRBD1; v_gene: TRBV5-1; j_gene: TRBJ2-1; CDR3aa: CASSGTGVIGPSSYNEQFF; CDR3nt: TGCGCCAGCAGCGGGACAGGGGTCATAGGACCTAGCTCCTACAATGAGCAGTTCTTC
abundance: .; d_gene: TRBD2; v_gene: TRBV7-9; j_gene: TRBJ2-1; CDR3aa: CASSLTSGRKDEQFF; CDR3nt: TGTGCCAGCAGCTTGACTAGCGGGAGGAAGGATGAGCAGTTCTTC
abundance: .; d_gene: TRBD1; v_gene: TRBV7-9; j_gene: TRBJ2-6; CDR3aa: CASSMGQGASSGANVLTF; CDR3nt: TGTGCCAGCAGCATGGGACAGGGGGCCTCCTCTGGGGCCAACGTCCTGACTTTC
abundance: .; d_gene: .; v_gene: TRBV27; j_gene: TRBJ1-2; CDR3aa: CASSFGQGLDYGYTF; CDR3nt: TGTGCCAGCAGTTTCGGCCAGGGGTTAGACTATGGCTACACCTTC
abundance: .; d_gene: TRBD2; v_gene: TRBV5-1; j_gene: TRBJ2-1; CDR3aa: CASSLRLAGVNEQFF; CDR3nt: TGCGCCAGCAGCTTGAGGCTAGCGGGAGTTAATGAGCAGTTCTTC
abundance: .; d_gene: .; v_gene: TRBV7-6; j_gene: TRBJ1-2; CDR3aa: CASSPGGSYTF; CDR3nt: TGTGCCAGCAGCCCCGGGGGGTCCTACACCTTC